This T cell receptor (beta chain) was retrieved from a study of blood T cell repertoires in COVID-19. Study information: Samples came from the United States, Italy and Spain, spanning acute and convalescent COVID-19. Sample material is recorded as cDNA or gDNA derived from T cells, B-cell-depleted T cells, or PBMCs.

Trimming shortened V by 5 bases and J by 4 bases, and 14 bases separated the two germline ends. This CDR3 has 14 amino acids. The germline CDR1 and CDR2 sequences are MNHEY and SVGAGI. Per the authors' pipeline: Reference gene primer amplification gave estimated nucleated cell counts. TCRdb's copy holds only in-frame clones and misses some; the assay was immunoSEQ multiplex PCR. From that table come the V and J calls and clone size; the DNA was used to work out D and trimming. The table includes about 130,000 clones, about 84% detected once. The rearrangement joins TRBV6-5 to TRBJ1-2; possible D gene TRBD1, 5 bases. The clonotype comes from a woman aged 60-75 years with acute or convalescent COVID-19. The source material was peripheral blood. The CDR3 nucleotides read TGTGCCAGCAGTCCCGTTCGGGGGTCCTATGGCTACACCTTC. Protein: CASSPVRGSYGYTF.